The source of this T cell receptor beta chain is a study of T cells in Graves' hyperthyroidism and ophthalmopathy. The V and J ends lost 5 bases and 7 bases, in that order; junction bases with no gene match: 6. The CDR3 contains 14 residues. The V gene's germline CDR1 is MNHNS and CDR2 SASEGT. Study conclusions and caveats: Patients with ophthalmopathy were separated from those with stable hyperthyroidism by a 13 V-J model. In the blood, most expanded thyroid clonotypes above 0.001 appeared as well. Onset of ophthalmopathy came a median roughly 6.4 months after the model predicted it.

Details on this clonotype: As yet, its antigen is unknown.

Template material for amplifying TCR beta CDR3 regions consisted of RNA transcripts. HTBI primers were used for first-round RT-PCR of the TCR CDR3. In TCRdb, the multiplex PCR reads were re-called with MiXCR into one record per CDR3 protein. The sample has about 270,000 distinct CDR3 sequences; about 20% are singletons. V is TRBV6-1 and J is TRBJ1-4; 8 bases fit TRBD1. Sequenced: blood. The origin of this receptor is a man between 25 and 39 years old with Graves' ophthalmopathy. As DNA, the CDR3 is TGTGCCAGCAGTTTACAGACAGGGGTTGAAAAACTGTTTTTT. Translation gives CASSLQTGVEKLFF.